The clone carrying this T cell receptor (beta chain) has just one count. The target antigen is unknown. Trimming pared 2 bases from V and 8 bases from J, leaving 6 bases between. The CDR3 length is 11 residues. Looked up from germline, CDR1 is GTSNPN and CDR2 is SVGIG (reference sequence). Use of 60 Vbeta and 13 Jbeta primers characterized the PCR. Method: immunoSEQ multiplex PCR; TCRdb's copy keeps in-frame clones and lacks some. Found here are some 150,000 clones, roughly 80% of them singletons; the top ten hold around 4.5%. This sample is part of a study of cytomegalovirus exposure and HLA in healthy donors. At the level of the study: The Caucasian-associated ancestry cluster held over 65% of around 380 genotyped donors. The study, taken as a whole, reports: Fewer N-insertions than the roughly 600-donor mean were reportedly shown by an Asian-associated ancestry cluster in a later analysis. High specificity and sensitivity for cytomegalovirus status were reported for the classifier.

The rearrangement uses TRBV30 and TRBJ2-2; D gene uncertain. Source material: PBMCs. The TCR comes from a man aged 35 to 55 in good health and CMV-seropositive. In nucleotides, the CDR3 is TGTGCCTGGAGTCCACAGGGGGAGCTGTTTTTT. Encoded protein: CAWSPQGELFF.